The clone carrying this T cell receptor beta chain was found many times. Germline V gene sequence: CDR1 MNHNS, CDR2 SASEGT. The CDR3 has 14 residues. Deletions cut 2 bases from V and 6 bases from J, with 13 bases between. These data come from a study of Graves' ophthalmopathy and Graves' hyperthyroidism. TCR beta CDR3 amplification used RNA transcripts. An opening RT-PCR round employed HTBI primers and preceded a second-round multiplex PCR. MiXCR was run by TCRdb on the multiplex PCR reads, yielding one entry per CDR3 protein. The sample shows about 380,000 distinct CDR3 sequences, approximately 15% of them seen only once.

Sequencing was done on a sample of peripheral blood. This chain joins TRBV6-1 and TRBJ1-2, with TRBD1 as a possible D gene (5 bases). This TCR was recovered from a young woman with stable Graves' hyperthyroidism. The chain's CDR3 is CASSERGGIDGYTF. The CDR3 DNA is TGTGCCAGCAGTGAAAGGGGAGGTATCGATGGCTACACCTTC.